This T cell receptor beta chain comes out of a study of lymphopenia after photon versus proton radiotherapy. The table came from immunoSEQ multiplex PCR; TCRdb's copy has only in-frame clones and leaves some out. This table holds roughly 49,000 clones, 92% found once. The sample consisted of peripheral blood, taken from a patient treated with photon-based radiotherapy. This clonotype originated in a woman between 35 and 50 years old with cholangiocarcinoma.

The CDR3 nucleotides are TGTGCCAGCAGCAATGGGGGATCGGCCGGGGAGCTGTTTTTT. It encodes CASSNGGSAGELFF. V and J are TRBV27 and TRBJ2-2; D may be TRBD1 or TRBD2 (5 bases each). The V gene's germline CDR1 is MNHEY and CDR2 SMNVEV (reference sequence). V shed 6 bases and J shed 6 bases, with 14 bases lying between them. This CDR3 is 14 amino acids long.